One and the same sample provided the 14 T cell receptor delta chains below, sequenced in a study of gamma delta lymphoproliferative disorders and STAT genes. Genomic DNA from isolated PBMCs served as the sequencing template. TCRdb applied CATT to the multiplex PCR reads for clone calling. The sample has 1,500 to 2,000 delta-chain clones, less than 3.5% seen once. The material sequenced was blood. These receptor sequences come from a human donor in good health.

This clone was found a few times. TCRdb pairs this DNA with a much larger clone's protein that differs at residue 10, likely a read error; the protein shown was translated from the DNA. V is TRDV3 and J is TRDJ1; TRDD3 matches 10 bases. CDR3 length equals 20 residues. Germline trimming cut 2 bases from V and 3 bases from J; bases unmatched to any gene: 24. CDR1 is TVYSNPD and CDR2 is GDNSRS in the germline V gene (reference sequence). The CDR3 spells CAFHCYEVSIGGYLADKLIF. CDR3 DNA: TGTGCCTTTCATTGCTACGAGGTCAGTATTGGGGGATACCTCGCCGATAAACTCATCTTT.

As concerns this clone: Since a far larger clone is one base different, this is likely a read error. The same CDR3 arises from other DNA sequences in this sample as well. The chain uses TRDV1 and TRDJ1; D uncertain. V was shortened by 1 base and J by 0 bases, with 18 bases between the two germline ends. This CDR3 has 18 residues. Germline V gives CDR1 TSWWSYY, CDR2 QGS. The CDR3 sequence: CALGERCPPGHYTDKLIF. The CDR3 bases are TGTGCTCTTGGGGAACGATGTCCCCCGGGCCACTACACCGATAAACTCATCTTT.

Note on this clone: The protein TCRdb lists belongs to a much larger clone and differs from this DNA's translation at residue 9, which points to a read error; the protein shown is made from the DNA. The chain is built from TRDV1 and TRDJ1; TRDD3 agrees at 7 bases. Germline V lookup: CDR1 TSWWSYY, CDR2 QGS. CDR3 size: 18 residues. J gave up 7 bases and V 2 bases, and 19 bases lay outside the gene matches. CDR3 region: CALGEEEYAAGGRSKLIF. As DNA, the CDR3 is TGTGCTCTTGGGGAAGAAGAGTATGCGGCTGGGGGTAGGAGTAAACTCATCTTT.

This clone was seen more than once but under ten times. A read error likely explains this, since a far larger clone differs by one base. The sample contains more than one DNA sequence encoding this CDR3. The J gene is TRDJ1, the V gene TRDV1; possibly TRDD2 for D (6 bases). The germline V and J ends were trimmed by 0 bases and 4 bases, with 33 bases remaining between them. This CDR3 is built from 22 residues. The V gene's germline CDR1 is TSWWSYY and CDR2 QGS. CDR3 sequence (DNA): TGTGCTCTTGGGGAACTAGAAATCCCTTCCGTATACAGCGCATGGCTAGACGATAAACTCATCTTT. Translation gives CALGELEIPSVYSAWLDDKLIF.

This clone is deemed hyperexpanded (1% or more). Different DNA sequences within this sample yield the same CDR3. The CDR3 nucleotides read TGTGCCTGTGCCGCTGTGAGGTACACCGATAAACTCATCTTT. This encodes CACAAVRYTDKLIF. The chain recombines TRDV2 with TRDJ1; no reliable D call. V was pared by 5 bases and J by 0 bases, with 12 bases between. The CDR3 is 14 residues long. Germline V gives CDR1 GEAIGNYY, CDR2 EKD.

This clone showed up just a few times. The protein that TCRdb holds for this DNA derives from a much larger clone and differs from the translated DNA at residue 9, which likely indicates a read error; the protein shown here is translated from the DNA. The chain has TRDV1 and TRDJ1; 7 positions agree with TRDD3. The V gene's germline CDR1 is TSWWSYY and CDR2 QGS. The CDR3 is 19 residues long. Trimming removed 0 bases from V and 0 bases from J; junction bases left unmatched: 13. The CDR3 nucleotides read TGTGCTCTTGGGGAACTCTCTGGGTGCTGGGGGCCAGACACCGATAAACTCATCTTT. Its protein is CALGELSGCWGPDTDKLIF.

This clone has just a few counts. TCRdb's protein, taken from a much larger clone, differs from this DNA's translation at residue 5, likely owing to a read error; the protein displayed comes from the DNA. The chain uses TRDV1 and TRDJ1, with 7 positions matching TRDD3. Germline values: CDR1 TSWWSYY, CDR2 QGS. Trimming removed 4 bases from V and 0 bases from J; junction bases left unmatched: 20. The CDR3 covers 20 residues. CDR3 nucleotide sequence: TGTGCTCTTGGGGGACTTTCCGTGATGGGGGACCCCGAGTACACCGATAAACTCATCTTT. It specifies CALGGLSVMGDPEYTDKLIF.

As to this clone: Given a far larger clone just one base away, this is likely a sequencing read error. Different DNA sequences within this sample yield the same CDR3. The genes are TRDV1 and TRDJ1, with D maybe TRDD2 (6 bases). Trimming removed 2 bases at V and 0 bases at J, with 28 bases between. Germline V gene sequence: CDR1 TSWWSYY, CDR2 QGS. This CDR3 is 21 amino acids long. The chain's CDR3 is CALGEYHLPTRGIQYTDKLIF. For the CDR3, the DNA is TGTGCTCTTGGGGAATATCACCTTCCCACACGTGGGATTCAGTACACCGATAAACTCATCTTT.

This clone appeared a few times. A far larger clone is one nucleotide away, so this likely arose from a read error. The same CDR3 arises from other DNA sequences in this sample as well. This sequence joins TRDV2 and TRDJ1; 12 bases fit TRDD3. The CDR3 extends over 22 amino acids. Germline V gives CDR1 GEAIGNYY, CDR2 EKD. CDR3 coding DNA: TGTGCCTGTGAGCCCCTCCTACTGGGGGATACACCCGACCACTCGTACACCGATAAGCTCATCTTT. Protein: CACEPLLLGDTPDHSYTDKLIF.

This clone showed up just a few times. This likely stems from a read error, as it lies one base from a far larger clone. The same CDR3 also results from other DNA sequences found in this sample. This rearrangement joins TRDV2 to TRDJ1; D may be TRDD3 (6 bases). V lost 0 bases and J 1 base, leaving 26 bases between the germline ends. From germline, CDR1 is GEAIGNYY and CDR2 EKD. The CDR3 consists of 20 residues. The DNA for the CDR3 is TGTGCCTGTGACACCGTTAGGGGACTGGGAGATACAAGGGTCACCGATAAACTCATCTTT. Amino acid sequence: CACDTVRGLGDTRVTDKLIF.

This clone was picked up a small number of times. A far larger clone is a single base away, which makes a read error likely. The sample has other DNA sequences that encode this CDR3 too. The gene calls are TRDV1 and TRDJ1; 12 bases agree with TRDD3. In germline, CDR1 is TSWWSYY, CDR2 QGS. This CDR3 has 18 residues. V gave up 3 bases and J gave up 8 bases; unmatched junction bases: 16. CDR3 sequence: CALGDPYWGIQVVDKLIF. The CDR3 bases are TGTGCTCTTGGGGACCCTTACTGGGGGATACAGGTCGTCGACAAACTCATCTTT.

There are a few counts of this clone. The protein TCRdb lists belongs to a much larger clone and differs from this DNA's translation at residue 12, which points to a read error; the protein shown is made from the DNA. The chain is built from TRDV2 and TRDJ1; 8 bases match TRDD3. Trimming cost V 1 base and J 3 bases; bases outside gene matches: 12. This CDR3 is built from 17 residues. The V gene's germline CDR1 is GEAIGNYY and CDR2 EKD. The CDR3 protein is CACDTYWGATNADKLIF. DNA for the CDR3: TGTGCCTGTGACACTTACTGGGGGGCCACGAACGCCGATAAACTCATCTTT.

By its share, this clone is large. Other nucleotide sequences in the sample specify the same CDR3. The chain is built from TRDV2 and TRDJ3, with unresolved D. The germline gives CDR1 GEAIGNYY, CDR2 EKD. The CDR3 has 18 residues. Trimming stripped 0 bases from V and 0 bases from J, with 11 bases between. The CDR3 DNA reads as TGTGCCTGTGACACCGCTGAAGGAGGCTCCTGGGACACCCGACAGATGTTTTTC. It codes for CACDTAEGGSWDTRQMFF.

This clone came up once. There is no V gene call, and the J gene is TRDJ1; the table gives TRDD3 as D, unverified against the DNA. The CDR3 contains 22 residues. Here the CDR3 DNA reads TGTGCTCTTGGGGGGACAACGATCCCTTACCTCTTACTGGGGGACCACACCGATAAACTCATCTTT. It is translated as CALGGTTIPYLLLGDHTDKLIF.